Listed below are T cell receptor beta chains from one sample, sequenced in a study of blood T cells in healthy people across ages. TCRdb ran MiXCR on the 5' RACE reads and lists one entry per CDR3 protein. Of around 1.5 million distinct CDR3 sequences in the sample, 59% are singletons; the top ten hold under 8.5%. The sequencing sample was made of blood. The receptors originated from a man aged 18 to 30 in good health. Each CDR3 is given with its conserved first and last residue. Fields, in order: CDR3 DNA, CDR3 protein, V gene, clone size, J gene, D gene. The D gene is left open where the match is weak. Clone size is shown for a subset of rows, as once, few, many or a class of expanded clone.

TGCGGCTGCGGGTTCTCCTATAATTCACCCCTCCACTTT	CGCGFSYNSPLHF	TRBV20-1	NA	TRBJ1-6	NA
TGTGCCAGCAGCTTGGCCGTGACACTAGACGAGCAGTACTTC	CASSLAVTLDEQYF	TRBV5-5	once	TRBJ2-7	NA
TGTGCCAGCAGTTTCCTGGAGGCCAGGGGGGGTCTCGGGGAGCTGTTTTTT	CASSFLEARGGLGELFF	TRBV6-2/TRBV6-3	NA	TRBJ2-2	NA
TGTGCCAGCAGTGAGAGGAGCGGGGGGGCCCTCTACAATGAGCAGTTCTTC	CASSERSGGALYNEQFF	TRBV6-1	few	TRBJ2-1	TRBD2
TGTGCCAGCAGCCGCCCGGACCGGGAAAAACTGTTTTTT	CASSRPDREKLFF	TRBV5-6	few	TRBJ1-4	NA
TGTGTCAGCAGCTTAGGTGCAGAGACCCAGTACTTC	CVSSLGAETQYF	TRBV7-9	NA	TRBJ2-5	NA
TGCAGTGCCCCGATTCCCGGTGCGGCTAGCGGGTTATGGAGGAAGACCCAGTACTTC	CSAPIPGAASGLWRKTQYF	TRBV20-1	NA	TRBJ2-5	TRBD2
TGTGCCAGCAGCCAAACAGGGTTTGGGAATGAGCAGTTCTTC	CASSQTGFGNEQFF	TRBV6-2/TRBV6-3	NA	TRBJ2-1	NA
TGTGCCAGCAGCTTAGGTCGGCAGGGAGGTCAGCCCCAGCATTTT	CASSLGRQGGQPQHF	TRBV11-2	NA	TRBJ1-5	NA
TGTGCCAGCAGTCCCCGACTAGCGGGGCTTAGTACCGGGGAGCTGTTTTTT	CASSPRLAGLSTGELFF	TRBV2	NA	TRBJ2-2	TRBD2
TGCAGTGCCCCGCTTTGGAATGAGCAGTTCTTC	CSAPLWNEQFF	TRBV20-1	NA	TRBJ2-1	NA
TGTGCCAGCAGTTTGACAGGGCTAAGCGAGCAGTACTTC	CASSLTGLSEQYF	TRBV28	NA	TRBJ2-7	TRBD1
TGCAGTGCTAGAGATCCGGGACACACTAGCACAGATACGCAGTATTTT	CSARDPGHTSTDTQYF	TRBV20-1	NA	TRBJ2-3	NA
TGTGCCAGCAGCCCCCCGACTAGCGGGAGATTCTCAGAGACCCAGTACTTC	CASSPPTSGRFSETQYF	TRBV11-2	few	TRBJ2-5	TRBD2
TGCAGCGGCGTAGGACAGGGGGGTGGGTACACTGAAGCTTTCTTT	CSGVGQGGGYTEAFF	TRBV29-1	NA	TRBJ1-1	TRBD1
TGCAGTGCTAGGGAGACTAGCGGGAGACCACCCCGGTTCTACGAGCAGTACTTC	CSARETSGRPPRFYEQYF	TRBV20-1	NA	TRBJ2-7	TRBD2
TGTGCCAGCACCTACGGTTTAGGTGGGAACACTGAAGCTTTCTTT	CASTYGLGGNTEAFF	TRBV7-2	NA	TRBJ1-1	NA
TGTGCCAGCAGTTTAATCTCAGGGGGGGCAGACTATGGCTACACCTTC	CASSLISGGADYGYTF	TRBV28	NA	TRBJ1-2	TRBD1
TGTGCCAGCAGTTTAGCCCCCGCCGCAGTGAATACGCAGTATTTT	CASSLAPAAVNTQYF	TRBV27	NA	TRBJ2-3	NA
TGCAGTGCCACCACCCTCGGGAGGAGGGAAGAGACCCAGTACTTC	CSATTLGRREETQYF	TRBV20-1	NA	TRBJ2-5	TRBD2
TGTGCCAGCAGTCCATCCCTTCCGGATACGCAGTATTTT	CASSPSLPDTQYF	TRBV6-5	few	TRBJ2-3	NA
TGTGCCAGCAGCTCCGTCCCGGGACAGGGTCCATCCTACAATGAGCAGTTCTTC	CASSSVPGQGPSYNEQFF	TRBV13	NA	TRBJ2-1	TRBD1
TGTGCCAGCAGGGACCAGCGGGAGCTTGCCTACGAGCAGTACTTC	CASRDQRELAYEQYF	TRBV25-1	NA	TRBJ2-7	TRBD2
TGTGCCAGCAGGGACACGAACACCGGGGAGCTGTTTTTT	CASRDTNTGELFF	TRBV7-7	few	TRBJ2-2	NA
TGTGCCAGCACGAGTGACTCCTACAATGAGCAGTTCTTC	CASTSDSYNEQFF	TRBV25-1	NA	TRBJ2-1	NA
TGTGCCAGCAGCGTAGGGGGGCGAAATGTTTCACCCCTCCACTTT	CASSVGGRNVSPLHF	TRBV9	NA	TRBJ1-6	NA
TGTGCCAGCAGCTTGGATGATCAAGAGACCCAGTACTTC	CASSLDDQETQYF	TRBV5-6	few	TRBJ2-5	NA
TGCGCCAGCAGCAACGCCGGGTCTAGAGCCAACGTCCTGACTTTC	CASSNAGSRANVLTF	TRBV5-1	NA	TRBJ2-6	NA
TGTGCCAGCAGCCAGAGGCGGTCACCCAACACTGAAGCTTTCTTT	CASSQRRSPNTEAFF	TRBV4-2	NA	TRBJ1-1	NA
TGTGCCAGCAGTTACGGCGGAGACAATAAGCAGTTCTTC	CASSYGGDNKQFF	TRBV6-5	NA	TRBJ2-1	NA
TGCAGTGCTAGGGAGCGGGAGGACGCAGATACGCAGTATTTT	CSAREREDADTQYF	TRBV20-1	NA	TRBJ2-3	TRBD2
TGTGCCAGCAGTCTCAGCTTAGGGCTGGCAGGTGAAGCTTTCTTT	CASSLSLGLAGEAFF	TRBV11-2	NA	TRBJ1-1	NA
TGTGCCAGCAGTGGGCCCAGGGGCAGACTATTCACAGATACGCGGTATTTT	CASSGPRGRLFTDTRYF	TRBV25-1	once	TRBJ2-3	NA
TGTGCCAGCAGCCAAGATTCAGCCACAGCTAGCGGGGGGTACACAGATACGCAGTATTTT	CASSQDSATASGGYTDTQYF	TRBV4-2	NA	TRBJ2-3	TRBD2
TGTGCCAGCAGCCAAGATCTAGTTGCATCCTACAATGAGCAGTTCTTC	CASSQDLVASYNEQFF	TRBV3-1	NA	TRBJ2-1	NA
TGCGCCAGCAGCCGTGTCGGGAATTTGAACACTGAAGCTTTCTTT	CASSRVGNLNTEAFF	TRBV4-3	NA	TRBJ1-1	NA
TGTGCCAGCTCCCCGGATACGCAGTATTTT	CASSPDTQYF	TRBV18	few	TRBJ2-3	NA
TGTGCCAGCAGTTACTCGAGGGGGGCGTTGACTGAAGCTTTCTTT	CASSYSRGALTEAFF	TRBV6-5	once	TRBJ1-1	NA
TGCAGTGCCCCGGGACTAGCGGGCGCTGAGGCCCAGTACTTC	CSAPGLAGAEAQYF	TRBV20-1	NA	TRBJ2-5	TRBD2
TGCAGTGCTACGAGGGCTAGCGGAGCCGACGAGCAGTACTTC	CSATRASGADEQYF	TRBV20-1	NA	TRBJ2-7	TRBD2
TGTGCCAGCAGCCAATTAAGCGGACAGGACCTCTACGAGCAGTACTTC	CASSQLSGQDLYEQYF	TRBV14	NA	TRBJ2-7	TRBD1
TGCAGTGCTCAGCGGGAGCGCCTCTACAATGAGCAGTTCTTC	CSAQRERLYNEQFF	TRBV20-1	NA	TRBJ2-1	TRBD2
TGCAGTGCTAGATACGGGGGGGGAGATGAGCAGTACTTC	CSARYGGGDEQYF	TRBV20-1	NA	TRBJ2-4	TRBD2
TGCAGTGCTAGCTACGGCTACGAGCAGTACTTC	CSASYGYEQYF	TRBV20-1	NA	TRBJ2-7	NA
TGTGCCAGCAGCGGGGGGGAGAGCTCCTACAATGAGCAGTTCTTC	CASSGGESSYNEQFF	TRBV11-1	few	TRBJ2-1	TRBD2
TGTGCCAGCAGCCCCCTGAGTGTGGCTAACTATGGCTACACCTTC	CASSPLSVANYGYTF	TRBV4-2	NA	TRBJ1-2	NA
TGCAGCGTTGTGATACAGATGTCGGTTAAAGGCTACACCTTC	CSVVIQMSVKGYTF	TRBV29-1	NA	TRBJ1-2	NA
TGCAGTGCTAGTGTCCAGGGCGATGGCTACACCTTC	CSASVQGDGYTF	TRBV20-1	NA	TRBJ1-2	NA